The entry below gives a single T cell receptor beta chain sequence along with its context. Its target is unknown. The table came from immunoSEQ multiplex PCR; TCRdb's copy has only in-frame clones and leaves some out. Here the sample spans approximately 110,000 clones, about 91% being singletons. This specimen belongs to a study of T cell responses to AZD1222 COVID-19 vaccine. Study-level results: The study found Spike-specific TCR breadth and depth rose after two AZD1222 doses.

Between the trimmed V and J ends, which lost 7 bases and 13 bases, there was a span of 25 bases. Germline V gives CDR1 MNHEY, CDR2 SVGAGI. The CDR3 length is 15 residues. J is TRBJ1-4 and V is TRBV6-5, with a tentative D call TRBD1 (5 bases). Sequencing used peripheral blood, obtained on day 0 of AZD1222 vaccination. This receptor was obtained from an adult in good health. The CDR3 protein is CASTGRDSSNDILFF. CDR3 bases: TGTGCCAGCACCGGACGTGACAGTAGTAATGATATACTGTTTTTT.